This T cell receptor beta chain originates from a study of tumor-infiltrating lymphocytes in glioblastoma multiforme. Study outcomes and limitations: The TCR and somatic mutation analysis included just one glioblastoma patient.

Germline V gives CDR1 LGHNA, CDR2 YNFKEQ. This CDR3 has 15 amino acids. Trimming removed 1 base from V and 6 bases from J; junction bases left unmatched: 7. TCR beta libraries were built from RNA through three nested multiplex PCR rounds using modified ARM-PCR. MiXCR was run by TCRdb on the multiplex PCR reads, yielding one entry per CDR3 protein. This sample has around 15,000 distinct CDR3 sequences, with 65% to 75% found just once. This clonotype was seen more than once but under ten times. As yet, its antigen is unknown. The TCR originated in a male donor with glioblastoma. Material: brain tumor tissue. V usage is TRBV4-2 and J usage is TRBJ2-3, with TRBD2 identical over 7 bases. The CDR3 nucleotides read TGTGCCAGCAGCCAAGGACTAGCCTCAGTGGATACGCAGTATTTT. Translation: CASSQGLASVDTQYF.